This is a list of T cell receptor beta chains from one sample in a study of a mutant IDH1 vaccine in newly diagnosed glioma. What these receptors recognize is not known. The assay was immunoSEQ multiplex PCR, and TCRdb's table has in-frame clones only and misses some. In the table there are about 62,000 clones, roughly 87% of which are singletons. Sample: PBMCs, taken from a glioma patient whose treatment included an IDH1 peptide vaccine. Receptors were obtained from a man aged 25-45 years with glioma. Each CDR3 is given with its conserved first and last residue. Each record gives: CDR3 protein, CDR3 DNA, D gene, J gene, V gene, clone size, CDR3 length. The D gene is left open where the match is weak. Only part of the rows carry a size: once, few, many, or a class if the clone is expanded.

CASSEVGQLSNYGYTF TGTGCCAGCAGTGAGGTGGGACAACTGTCGAACTATGGCTACACCTTC . TRBJ1-2 TRBV2 . 16
CASNRGGDTEAFF TGTGCCAGTAATCGGGGAGGTGACACTGAAGCTTTCTTT . TRBJ1-1 TRBV19 . 13
CASSTKDRPYEQYF TGCGCCAGCAGCACAAAGGACAGGCCCTACGAGCAGTACTTC TRBD1 TRBJ2-7 TRBV5-1 . 14
CATSSSIGTISYRLEAFF TGTGCCACCAGCAGCTCTATTGGGACGATCTCTTATCGACTTGAAGCTTTCTTT . TRBJ1-1 TRBV15 . 18
CASSLLTGVTEAFF TGTGCCAGCAGCCTATTGACAGGCGTCACTGAAGCTTTCTTT . TRBJ1-1 TRBV2 . 14
CATSRGYSQFTDTQYF TGTGCCACCAGCAGAGGGTACAGCCAGTTCACAGATACGCAGTATTTT . TRBJ2-3 TRBV15 . 16
CASSIKTGGYEQYF TGTGCCAGTAGTATTAAAACAGGGGGCTACGAGCAGTACTTC TRBD1 TRBJ2-7 TRBV19 . 14
CASSLTGGSNTEAFF TGTGCCAGCAGCTTAACAGGGGGCTCAAACACTGAAGCTTTCTTT TRBD1 TRBJ1-1 TRBV11-2 . 15
CASSLGDRGPMNTEAFF TGTGCCAGCAGCTTAGGTGACAGGGGGCCCATGAACACTGAAGCTTTCTTT TRBD1 TRBJ1-1 TRBV7-8 . 17
CASSDVQPGTEAFF TGTGCCAGCAGTGACGTACAGCCGGGCACTGAAGCTTTCTTT . TRBJ1-1 TRBV2 . 14
CASSPAGSLLYTF TGTGCCAGTAGTCCGGCAGGATCCCTGCTCTACACCTTC . TRBJ1-2 TRBV19 . 13
CASTPIAGGSNEQFF TGCGCCAGCACCCCCATCGCCGGGGGGTCAAATGAGCAGTTCTTC TRBD2 TRBJ2-1 TRBV5-1 once 15
CASSRGQLDYGYTF TGCGCCAGCAGCCGTGGTCAGTTAGACTATGGCTACACCTTC . TRBJ1-2 TRBV5-1 . 14
CASSLVGPGYEHYTDTQYF TGTGCCAGCAGCTTGGTTGGCCCCGGATACGAACATTACACAGATACGCAGTATTTT . TRBJ2-3 TRBV5-6 . 19
CASSAQGYEQYF TGTGCCAGCAGTGCCCAAGGCTACGAGCAGTACTTC . TRBJ2-7 TRBV2 . 12
CASSYKPAPPDTQYF TGTGCCAGCAGTTACAAACCTGCCCCCCCAGATACGCAGTATTTT . TRBJ2-3 TRBV6-5 . 15
CASSRTGNNQPQHF TGTGCCAGCAGTCGTACAGGGAACAATCAGCCCCAGCATTTT . TRBJ1-5 TRBV6-5 . 14
CASSAIRGSNQPQHF TGTGCCAGCAGCGCCATACGGGGTAGCAATCAGCCCCAGCATTTT . TRBJ1-5 TRBV6-4 . 15
CASSEVGPGYGYTF TGTGCCAGCAGCGAAGTGGGGCCGGGCTATGGCTACACCTTC . TRBJ1-2 TRBV6-1 . 14
CASQGQTNYGYTF TGTGCCAGCCAGGGACAGACTAACTATGGCTACACCTTC TRBD1 TRBJ1-2 TRBV6-1 . 13
CASSLAGTTMQFF TGCGCCAGCAGCTTGGCCGGGACTACTATGCAGTTCTTC TRBD2 TRBJ2-1 TRBV5-1 . 13
CASSQDTGSPNYGYTF TGCGCCAGCAGCCAAGATACTGGGTCACCTAACTATGGCTACACCTTC . TRBJ1-2 TRBV4-1 . 16
CASSEQRAEAFF TGTGCCAGCAGTGAACAGAGGGCCGAAGCTTTCTTT . TRBJ1-1 TRBV2 . 12
CASSEAAPKTYGYTF TGTGCCAGCAGTGAAGCGGCACCGAAGACCTATGGCTACACCTTC . TRBJ1-2 TRBV6-1 . 15
CASSFRGATKNIQYF TGTGCCAGCAGTTTTAGGGGTGCGACCAAAAACATTCAGTACTTC . TRBJ2-4 TRBV27 . 15
CASSLFRDSSYNEQFF TGTGCCAGCAGCCTATTCCGGGACAGCTCCTACAATGAGCAGTTCTTC TRBD1 TRBJ2-1 TRBV14 . 16
CASSPGQTNYEQYF TGCGCCAGCAGCCCGGGACAGACAAACTACGAGCAGTACTTC TRBD1 TRBJ2-7 TRBV5-1 . 14
CASSQSLPDRIMNTEAFF TGCGCCAGCAGTCAATCTTTACCTGACAGGATAATGAACACTGAAGCTTTCTTT . TRBJ1-1 TRBV23-1 . 18
CASSHSRGNQPQHF TGCGCCAGCAGCCACTCCCGGGGTAATCAGCCCCAGCATTTT . TRBJ1-5 TRBV4-1 . 14
CASSYSPQSNTGELFF TGTGCCAGCAGTTACTCCCCCCAGAGCAACACCGGGGAGCTGTTTTTT . TRBJ2-2 TRBV6-5 . 16
CSATTDYQETQYF TGCAGCGCTACGACAGACTACCAAGAGACCCAGTACTTC . TRBJ2-5 TRBV29-1 . 13
CASSDREVNEQFF TGTGCCAGCAGTGACAGGGAGGTAAATGAGCAGTTCTTC . TRBJ2-1 TRBV2 . 13
CAFRDSPYEQYF TGTGCCTTCCGGGACAGTCCCTACGAGCAGTACTTC TRBD1 TRBJ2-7 TRBV30 . 12
CASSFTGTGGHEQYF TGTGCCAGCAGCTTCACCGGGACAGGAGGCCACGAGCAGTACTTC TRBD1 TRBJ2-7 TRBV7-2 . 15
CAWRGAPNTEAFF TGTGCCTGGAGAGGGGCCCCGAACACTGAAGCTTTCTTT . TRBJ1-1 TRBV30 few 13
CASSYSGGTQYF TGTGCCAGCAGTTACTCGGGAGGGACCCAGTACTTC . TRBJ2-5 TRBV6-5 . 12
CASSLRSSRTGLYEQYF TGTGCCAGCAGCTTAAGGAGTAGCCGGACAGGGCTTTACGAGCAGTACTTC TRBD1 TRBJ2-7 TRBV11-2 . 17
CASTNRGPNTEAFF TGTGCCAGCACAAACAGGGGGCCGAACACTGAAGCTTTCTTT TRBD1 TRBJ1-1 TRBV6-7 . 14
CASSKGRGTEAFF TGTGCCAGTAGTAAAGGCAGGGGCACTGAAGCTTTCTTT . TRBJ1-1 TRBV19 . 13
CASSYGQGSNYGYTF TGTGCCAGCAGTTATGGCCAGGGTTCCAACTATGGCTACACCTTC . TRBJ1-2 TRBV6-5 once 15
CASTGSSGLATGELFF TGTGCCAGTACTGGATCGTCCGGGCTAGCAACCGGGGAGCTGTTTTTT . TRBJ2-2 TRBV19 . 16
CASSPRQLGTDTQYF TGCGCCAGCAGCCCAAGACAGTTAGGCACAGATACGCAGTATTTT . TRBJ2-3 TRBV4-1 . 15
CASSLTGNSQPQHF TGTGCCAGCAGCTTAACAGGGAATTCTCAGCCCCAGCATTTT . TRBJ1-5 TRBV7-8 . 14
CASSDTRESTPLHF TGTGCCAGCAGCGATACCAGGGAATCGACACCCCTCCACTTT . TRBJ1-6 TRBV6-1 once 14
CASSPLGNTEAFF TGTGCCAGCAGCCCTCTTGGAAACACTGAAGCTTTCTTT . TRBJ1-1 TRBV14 . 13
CASSQADSYYEQYF TGTGCCAGCAGCCAAGCAGACAGTTACTACGAGCAGTACTTC . TRBJ2-7 TRBV14 . 14
CASTASSGAFPRNEQFF TGTGCCAGTACGGCGTCTAGCGGGGCCTTCCCACGGAATGAGCAGTTCTTC TRBD2 TRBJ2-1 TRBV19 . 17
CASSFDGRYEQYF TGTGCCAGCAGCTTTGACGGGAGGTACGAGCAGTACTTC TRBD2 TRBJ2-7 TRBV5-5 once 13
CASSQADSASYGYTF TGCGCCAGCAGCCAAGCTGACAGCGCTTCCTATGGCTACACCTTC . TRBJ1-2 TRBV4-1 . 15
CASSALAGYRETQYF TGCGCCAGCAGCGCCTTAGCGGGGTACCGAGAGACCCAGTACTTC TRBD2 TRBJ2-5 TRBV5-1 once 15
CASSRRGPEAFF TGTGCCAGCAGCCGCCGTGGCCCTGAAGCTTTCTTT . TRBJ1-1 TRBV14 . 12